Below are 15 T cell receptor beta chains sequenced from a single sample in a study of cytomegalovirus exposure and HLA in healthy donors (dated by TCRdb to between 2016 and 2019). Libraries were made using the immunoSEQ multiplex PCR assay. For the multiplex PCR, a mixture combining 60 forward primers for TCR Vbeta segments and 13 reverse primers for TCR Jbeta segments was used. TCRdb provides this immuneACCESS table in a form limited to in-frame rearrangements. Some clones are lacking; in checked studies, under half of them reflect an unresolved V gene, and why the rest are absent is not known. For this sample the table gives roughly 77,000 clones, of which around 10% were detected only once. Around 25% of the sample is in the top ten clones. The specimen was PBMCs. These receptors all come from a man aged 55 to 70 in good health and CMV-seropositive.

This clone was detected a few times. The V and J genes are TRBV7-6 and TRBJ1-2, with TRBD1 identical over 9 bases. Germline lookup yields CDR1 SGHVS and CDR2 FNYEAQ. V was clipped by 2 bases and J by 4 bases; unmatched bases: 20. The CDR3 loop spans 20 amino acids. The CDR3 loop is CASSLYVGGTGKGGFYGYTF. CDR3 nucleotides: TGTGCCAGCAGCTTATACGTTGGGGGGACAGGGAAAGGGGGGTTCTATGGCTACACCTTC.

This clone has just a few counts. The CDR3 is CASRKRQETQYF. Written as DNA, the CDR3 is TGTGCCAGCAGGAAACGACAGGAGACCCAGTACTTC. The gene calls are TRBV2 and TRBJ2-5, with D possibly matching TRBD1 (5 bases). V was trimmed by 6 bases and J by 5 bases, leaving 10 bases between them. Germline values: CDR1 SNHLY, CDR2 FYNNEI. This CDR3 has 12 residues.

V is TRBV29-1 and J is TRBJ2-5; the D gene is possibly TRBD1 (6 bases). Germline assignment: CDR1 SQVTM and CDR2 ANQGSEA. The CDR3 is made up of 14 amino acids. V dropped 4 bases and J dropped 5 bases, with 17 bases sitting between them. As DNA, the CDR3 is TGCAGCGTTGGTCGGGCAGGGGCACGTGAGACCCAGTACTTC. Translated: CSVGRAGARETQYF.

The chain joins TRBV5-4 to TRBJ2-3; D is possibly TRBD2 (7 bases). Germline CDR1 is SGHNT and CDR2 is YYREEE (reference sequence). The CDR3 is made up of 16 amino acids. V lost 1 base and J lost 6, with 18 bases in between. The CDR3: CASSLQAGAAEDTQYF. For the CDR3, the DNA is TGTGCCAGCAGCTTGCAGGCGGGGGCCGCCGAGGATACGCAGTATTTT. The full variable domain, in which reference TRBV5-4 and TRBJ2-3 provide the parts outside the CDR3, is ETGVTQSPTHLIKTRGQQVTLRCSSQSGHNTVSWYQQALGQGPQFIFQYYREEENGRGNFPPRFSGLQFPNYSSELNVNALELDDSALYLCASSLQAGAAEDTQYFGPGTRLTVL.

V and J are TRBV6-5 and TRBJ2-7, with TRBD1 matching 10 bases. Germline V gene data show CDR1 as MNHEY and CDR2 as SVGAGI. The CDR3 loop spans 14 amino acids. With 5 bases clipped from V and 4 bases from J, the junction kept 5 bases outside the gene matches. The CDR3 DNA reads TGTGCCAGCAGTCCCGGACAGGGGGAATACGAGCAGTACTTC. Residues: CASSPGQGEYEQYF.

In DNA, the CDR3 is TGTGCCAGCAGCGTAGGCGGGGGGGCTGGGGAGCAGTTCTTC. This sequence encodes CASSVGGGAGEQFF. This rearrangement joins TRBV9 to TRBJ2-1, with 9 bases matching TRBD2. V lost 0 bases to trimming and J lost 10 bases; unmatched junction nucleotides: 5. Germline CDR1 is SGDLS and CDR2 is YYNGEE. The CDR3 has 14 residues.

This clone has more than one count but fewer than ten. The genes are TRBV6-1 and TRBJ2-1; 9 positions agree with TRBD1. The CDR3 is made up of 16 amino acids. Germline V gene lookup returns CDR1 MNHNS and CDR2 SASEGT. J lost 6 bases, V lost 3 bases, and 9 bases had no gene match. CDR3 in amino acids: CASSELGTGKGNEQFF. CDR3 sequence (DNA): TGTGCCAGCAGTGAGTTAGGGACAGGGAAAGGCAATGAGCAGTTCTTC.

There are a few counts of this clone. The chain has TRBV27 and TRBJ2-7; 8 bases fit TRBD1. The CDR3 spans 15 residues. CDR1 is MNHEY and CDR2 is SMNVEV in the germline V gene (reference sequence). J gave up 3 bases and V 2 bases, and 6 bases lay outside the gene matches. CDR3 bases: TGTGCCAGCAGTTTAAGAGGACAGGGAGGCTACGAGCAGTACTTC. Its protein product is CASSLRGQGGYEQYF.

The chain employs TRBV9 and TRBJ1-4; TRBD1 agrees at 7 bases. The CDR3 loop spans 15 amino acids. V trimming: 4 bases; J trimming: 3 bases; junction bases outside the gene matches: 6. Germline CDR1 reads SGDLS; CDR2 reads YYNGEE. CDR3 sequence reads: CASSPQDRPNEKLFF. The CDR3 nucleotides are TGTGCCAGCAGCCCCCAGGACAGGCCTAATGAAAAACTGTTTTTT.

In this sample, this clone turned up a few times. In DNA, the CDR3 is TGCGCCAGCAGTAGACTAGCGGGGGCCCTAGACCAGTACTTC. This gives the protein CASSRLAGALDQYF. The rearrangement uses TRBV5-1 and TRBJ2-5; 12 bases match TRBD2. This CDR3 contains 14 residues. After removal of 5 bases from V and 10 bases from J, the junction contained 9 bases not matched to a gene. The germline gives CDR1 SGHRS, CDR2 YFSETQ.

The V gene is TRBV28, the J gene TRBJ2-1, with 10 bases matching TRBD1. The CDR3 runs 15 residues. V trimming: 4 bases; J trimming: 8 bases; junction bases outside the gene matches: 8. CDR1 and CDR2 (germline): MDHEN, SYDVKM. The CDR3 bases are TGTGCCAGCAGTTACCCCACGACAGGGGGCCATGAGCAGTTCTTC. It translates to CASSYPTTGGHEQFF.

This clone has just a few counts. The chain's CDR3 is CASTTGRAGETQYF. The CDR3 DNA sequence: TGTGCCAGCACAACCGGGAGGGCCGGAGAGACCCAGTACTTC. V is TRBV6-1 and J is TRBJ2-5; TRBD2 matches at 8 bases. There are 14 residues in the CDR3. The germline CDR1 and CDR2 sequences are MNHNS and SASEGT. The junction had 8 bases not matched to a gene; V was cut back by 7 bases and J by 4 bases.

The sample holds a few counts of this clone. The chain employs TRBV6-4 and TRBJ2-7; tentatively, D is TRBD1 (6 bases). Germline assignment: CDR1 MRHNA and CDR2 SNTAGT. The ends were cut back, 3 bases at V and 4 bases at J, with 19 bases in the middle. The length of the CDR3 is 16 residues. The CDR3 is CASSEAEGTQRYEQYV. The CDR3 coding sequence is TGTGCCAGCAGTGAAGCGGAAGGGACACAACGATACGAGCAGTACGTC.

The sample holds a few counts of this clone. The rearrangement joins TRBV27 to TRBJ2-7; 11 bases match TRBD1. Germline V gene data show CDR1 as MNHEY and CDR2 as SMNVEV (reference sequence). V lost 6 bases, J lost 5 bases, and 9 bases stayed unmatched. The CDR3 contains 15 residues. Here the CDR3 reads CASSPGQGARNEQYF. CDR3 sequence (DNA): TGTGCCAGCAGCCCCGGACAGGGGGCTAGGAACGAGCAGTACTTC.

This clone was detected only a few times. This chain's CDR3 is CAWSIDRGTSEQYF. The CDR3 nucleotides read TGTGCCTGGAGCATAGACAGGGGGACGTCCGAGCAGTACTTC. The gene calls are TRBV30 and TRBJ2-7; 9 bases map to TRBD1. Germline values: CDR1 GTSNPN, CDR2 SVGIG (reference sequence). J gave up 6 bases and V 3 bases, and 9 bases lay outside the gene matches. This CDR3 contains 14 residues. The variable domain in full, completed from reference TRBV30 and TRBJ2-7, reads SQTIHQWPATLVQPVGSPLSLECTVEGTSNPNLYWYRQAAGRGLQLLFYSVGIGQISSEVPQNLSASRPQDRQFILSSKKLLLSDSGFYLCAWSIDRGTSEQYFGPGTRLTVT.